This T cell receptor beta chain was found in a study of T cell therapy after organ transplantation. Study in general: Therapy products were autologous CMV-specific T cells, peptide-expanded for about 15 days.

CDR3 length equals 15 residues. Per the germline V gene, CDR1 is MNHNS and CDR2 is SASEGT. The V and J ends lost 2 bases and 6 bases respectively, with 14 bases between them. Using immunoSEQ multiplex PCR, the repertoire was profiled, and TCRdb retains in-frame clones only, with some absent. The sample lists some 48,000 clones, 85% to 95% occurring once. Note on this clone: The target antigen is unknown.

The sample was CD8+ T cells from blood, taken before autologous CMV-specific T cell therapy. The rearrangement joins TRBV6-1 to TRBJ1-5; possible D gene TRBD1, 6 bases. The receptor comes from a human patient who had received a solid organ transplant and had CMV disease. CDR3 DNA: TGTGCCAGCAGTGAATTGGCGGAGGGGGGTCAGCCCCAGCATTTT. Amino acid sequence: CASSELAEGGQPQHF.